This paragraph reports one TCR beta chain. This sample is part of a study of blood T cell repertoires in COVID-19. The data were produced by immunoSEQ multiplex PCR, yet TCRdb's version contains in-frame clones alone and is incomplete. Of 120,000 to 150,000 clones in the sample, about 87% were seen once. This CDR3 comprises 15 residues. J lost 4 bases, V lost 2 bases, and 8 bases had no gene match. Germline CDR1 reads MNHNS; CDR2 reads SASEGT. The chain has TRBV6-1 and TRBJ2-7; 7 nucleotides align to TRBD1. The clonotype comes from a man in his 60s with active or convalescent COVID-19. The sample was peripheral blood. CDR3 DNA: TGTGCCAGCAGTGAATCAGGCAGGGGGTTTTACGAGCAGTACTTC. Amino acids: CASSESGRGFYEQYF.